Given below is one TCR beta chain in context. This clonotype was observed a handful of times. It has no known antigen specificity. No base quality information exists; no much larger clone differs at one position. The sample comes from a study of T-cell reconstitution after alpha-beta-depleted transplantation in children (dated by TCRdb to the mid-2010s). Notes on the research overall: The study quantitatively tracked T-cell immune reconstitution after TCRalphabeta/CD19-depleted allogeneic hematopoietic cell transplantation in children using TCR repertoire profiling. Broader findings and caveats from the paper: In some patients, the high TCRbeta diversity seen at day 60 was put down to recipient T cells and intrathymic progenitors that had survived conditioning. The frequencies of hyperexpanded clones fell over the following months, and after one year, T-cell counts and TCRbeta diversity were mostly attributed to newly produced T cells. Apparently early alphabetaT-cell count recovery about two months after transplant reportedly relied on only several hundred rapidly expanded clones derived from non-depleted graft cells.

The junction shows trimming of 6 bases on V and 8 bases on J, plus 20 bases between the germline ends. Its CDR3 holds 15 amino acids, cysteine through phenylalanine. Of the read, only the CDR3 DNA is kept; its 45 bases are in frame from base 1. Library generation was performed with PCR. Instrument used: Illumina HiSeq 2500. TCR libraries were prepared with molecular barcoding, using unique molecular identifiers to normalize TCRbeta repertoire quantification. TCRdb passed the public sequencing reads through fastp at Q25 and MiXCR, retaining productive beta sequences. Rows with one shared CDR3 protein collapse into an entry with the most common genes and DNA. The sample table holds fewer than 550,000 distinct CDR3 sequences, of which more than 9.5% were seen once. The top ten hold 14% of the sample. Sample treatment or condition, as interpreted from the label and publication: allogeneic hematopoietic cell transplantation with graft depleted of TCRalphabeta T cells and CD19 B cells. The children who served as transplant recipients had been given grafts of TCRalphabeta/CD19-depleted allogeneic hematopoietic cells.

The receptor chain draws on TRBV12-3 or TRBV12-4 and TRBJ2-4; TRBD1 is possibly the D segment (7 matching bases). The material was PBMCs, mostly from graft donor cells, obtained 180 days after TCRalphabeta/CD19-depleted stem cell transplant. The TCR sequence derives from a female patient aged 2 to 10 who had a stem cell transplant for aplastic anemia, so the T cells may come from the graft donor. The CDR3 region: CASSRRGIGGDIQYF. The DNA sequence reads TGTGCCAGCAGCCGCAGGGGGATCGGGGGAGACATTCAGTACTTC.